There are many counts of the clone carrying this TCR beta chain. Its cognate antigen is unknown. TCRdb reprocessed the reads with MiXCR, giving one entry per CDR3 protein. This sample has about 180,000 distinct CDR3 sequences, with approximately 15% found just once. These data originate in a study of T cell repertoires in cytomegalovirus infection. Background on the study: Public signatures in TCR beta pointed to CMV infection and matching HLA type.

Overall study findings and caveats: It was HLA-C-restricted CMV-specific TCR beta clonotypes that dominated the response ex vivo. Summed frequency of shared TCR beta families picked out CMV carriers who also had the relevant HLA.

The material sequenced was PBMCs. The source of this sequence is a human donor in good health (CMV status not recorded). Some clones in this sample may be carry-over from other donors' samples.

In nucleotides, the CDR3 is TGTGCCAGCAGCCCCGCCGGAGGTGGTCAAGAGACCCAGTACTTC. Protein: CASSPAGGGQETQYF. The V and J genes are TRBV28 and TRBJ2-5, with D perhaps TRBD2 (5 bases). Trimming pared 6 bases from V and 2 bases from J, leaving 16 bases between. CDR1 is MDHEN, CDR2 SYDVKM, per germline. The CDR3 is made up of 15 amino acids.